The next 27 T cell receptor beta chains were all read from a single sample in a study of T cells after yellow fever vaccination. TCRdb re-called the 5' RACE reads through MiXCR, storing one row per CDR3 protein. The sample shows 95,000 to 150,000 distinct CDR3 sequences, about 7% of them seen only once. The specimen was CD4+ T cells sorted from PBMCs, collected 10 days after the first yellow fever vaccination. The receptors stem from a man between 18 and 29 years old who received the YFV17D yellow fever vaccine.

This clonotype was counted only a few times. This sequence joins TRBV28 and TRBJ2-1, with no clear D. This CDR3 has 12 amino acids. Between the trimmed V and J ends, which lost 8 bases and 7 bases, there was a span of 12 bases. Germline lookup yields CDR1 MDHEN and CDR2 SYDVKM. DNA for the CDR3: TGTGCCAGCCGGGTAGAAGTAAATGAGCAGTTCTTC. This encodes CASRVEVNEQFF. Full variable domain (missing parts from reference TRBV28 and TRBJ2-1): DVKVTQSSRYLVKRTGEKVFLECVQDMDHENMFWYRQDPGLGLRLIYFSYDVKMKEKGDIPEGYSVSREKKERFSLILESASTNQTSMYLCASRVEVNEQFFGPGTRLTVL.

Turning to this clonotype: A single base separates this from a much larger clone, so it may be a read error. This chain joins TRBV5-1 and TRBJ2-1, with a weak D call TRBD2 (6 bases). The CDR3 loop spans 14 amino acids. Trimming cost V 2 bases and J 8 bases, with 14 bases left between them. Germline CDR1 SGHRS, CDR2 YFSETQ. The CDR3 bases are TGCGCCAGCAGCTTTCAGGGAGGACATGATGAGCAGTTCTTC. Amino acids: CASSFQGGHDEQFF.

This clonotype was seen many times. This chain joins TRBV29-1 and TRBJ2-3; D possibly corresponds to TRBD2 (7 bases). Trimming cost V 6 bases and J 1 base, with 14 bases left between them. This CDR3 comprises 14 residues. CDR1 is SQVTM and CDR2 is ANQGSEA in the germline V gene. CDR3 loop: CSVILGGRTDTQYF. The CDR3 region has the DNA TGCAGCGTGATCCTCGGGGGGCGCACAGATACGCAGTATTTT.

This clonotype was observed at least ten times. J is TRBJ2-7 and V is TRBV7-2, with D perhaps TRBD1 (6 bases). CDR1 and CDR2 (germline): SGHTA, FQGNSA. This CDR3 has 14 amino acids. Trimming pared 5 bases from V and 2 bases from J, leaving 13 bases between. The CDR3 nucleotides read TGTGCCAGCAGCCTCGACAGGTCCACCTACGAGCAGTACTTC. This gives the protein CASSLDRSTYEQYF.

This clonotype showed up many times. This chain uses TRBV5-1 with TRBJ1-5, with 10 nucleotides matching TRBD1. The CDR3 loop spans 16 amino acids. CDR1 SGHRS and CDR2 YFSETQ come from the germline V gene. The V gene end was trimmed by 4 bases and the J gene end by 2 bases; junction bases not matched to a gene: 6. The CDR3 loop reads CASSPGQGGGNQPQHF. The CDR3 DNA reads TGCGCCAGCAGCCCCGGACAGGGGGGAGGCAATCAGCCCCAGCATTTT.

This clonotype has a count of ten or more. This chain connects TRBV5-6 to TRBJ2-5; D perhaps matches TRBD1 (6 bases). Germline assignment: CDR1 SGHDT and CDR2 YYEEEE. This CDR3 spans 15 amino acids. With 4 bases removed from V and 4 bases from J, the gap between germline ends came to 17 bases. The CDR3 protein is CASSAVTGRAETQYF. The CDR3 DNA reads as TGTGCCAGCAGCGCCGTTACAGGGCGGGCAGAGACCCAGTACTTC.

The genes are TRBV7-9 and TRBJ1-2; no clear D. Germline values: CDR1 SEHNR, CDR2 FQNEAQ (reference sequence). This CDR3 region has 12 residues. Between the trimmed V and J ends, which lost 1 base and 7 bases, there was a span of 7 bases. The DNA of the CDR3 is TGTGCCAGCAGCTTAGAACACCTTGGCTACACCTTC. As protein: CASSLEHLGYTF.

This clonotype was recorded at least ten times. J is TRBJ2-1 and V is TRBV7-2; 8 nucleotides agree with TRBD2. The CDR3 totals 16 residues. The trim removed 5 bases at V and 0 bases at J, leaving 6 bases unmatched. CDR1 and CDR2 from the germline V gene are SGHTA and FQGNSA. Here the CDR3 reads CASSGLAGLSYNEQFF. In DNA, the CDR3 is TGTGCCAGCAGCGGACTAGCTGGTCTCTCCTACAATGAGCAGTTCTTC.

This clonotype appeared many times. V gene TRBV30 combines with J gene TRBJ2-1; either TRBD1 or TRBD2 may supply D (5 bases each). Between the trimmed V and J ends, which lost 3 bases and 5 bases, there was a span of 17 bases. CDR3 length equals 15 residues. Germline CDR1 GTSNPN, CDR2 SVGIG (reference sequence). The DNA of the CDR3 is TGTGCCTGGAGCCGGACCTGGGTGGGGGACAATGAGCAGTTCTTC. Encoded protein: CAWSRTWVGDNEQFF.

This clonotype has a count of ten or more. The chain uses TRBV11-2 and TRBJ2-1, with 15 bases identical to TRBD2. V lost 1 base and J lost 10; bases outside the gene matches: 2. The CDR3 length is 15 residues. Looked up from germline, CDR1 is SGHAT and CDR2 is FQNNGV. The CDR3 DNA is TGTGCCAGCAGCTTAGGGACTAGCGGGGGGGCCGAGCAGTTCTTC. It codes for CASSLGTSGGAEQFF. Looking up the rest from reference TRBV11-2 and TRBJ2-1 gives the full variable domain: EAGVAQSPRYKIIEKRQSVAFWCNPISGHATLYWYQQILGQGPKLLIQFQNNGVVDDSQLPKDRFSAERLKGVDSTLKIQPAKLEDSAVYLCASSLGTSGGAEQFFGPGTRLTVL.

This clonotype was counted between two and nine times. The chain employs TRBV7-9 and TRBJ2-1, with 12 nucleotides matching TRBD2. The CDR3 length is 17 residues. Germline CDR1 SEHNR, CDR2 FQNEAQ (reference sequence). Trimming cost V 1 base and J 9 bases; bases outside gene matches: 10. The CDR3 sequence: CASSLGDPSGGAREQFF. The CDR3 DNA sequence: TGTGCCAGCAGCTTAGGGGACCCTAGCGGGGGGGCCCGTGAGCAGTTCTTC.

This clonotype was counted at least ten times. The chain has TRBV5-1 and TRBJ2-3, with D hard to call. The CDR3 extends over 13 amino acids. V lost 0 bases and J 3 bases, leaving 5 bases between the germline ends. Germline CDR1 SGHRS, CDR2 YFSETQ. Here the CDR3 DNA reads TGCGCCAGCAGCTTGGACAAAACAGATACGCAGTATTTT. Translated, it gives CASSLDKTDTQYF.

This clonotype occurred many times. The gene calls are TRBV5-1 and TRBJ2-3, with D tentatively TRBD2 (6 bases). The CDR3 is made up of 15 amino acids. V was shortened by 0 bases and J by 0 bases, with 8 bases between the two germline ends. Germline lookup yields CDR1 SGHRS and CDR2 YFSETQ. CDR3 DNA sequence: TGCGCCAGCAGCTTGGCCAGCGGGAGCACAGATACGCAGTATTTT. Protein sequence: CASSLASGSTDTQYF. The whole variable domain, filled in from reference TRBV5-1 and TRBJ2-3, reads KAGVTQTPRYLIKTRGQQVTLSCSPISGHRSVSWYQQTPGQGLQFLFEYFSETQRNKGNFPGRFSGRQFSNSRSEMNVSTLELGDSALYLCASSLASGSTDTQYFGPGTRLTVL.

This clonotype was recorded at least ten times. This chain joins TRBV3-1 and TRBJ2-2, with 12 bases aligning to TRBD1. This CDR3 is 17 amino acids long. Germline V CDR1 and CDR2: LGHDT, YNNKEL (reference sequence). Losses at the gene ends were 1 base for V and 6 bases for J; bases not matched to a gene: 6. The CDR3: CASSQASGQGASGELFF. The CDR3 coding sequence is TGTGCCAGCAGCCAAGCTTCGGGACAGGGGGCATCCGGGGAGCTGTTTTTT.

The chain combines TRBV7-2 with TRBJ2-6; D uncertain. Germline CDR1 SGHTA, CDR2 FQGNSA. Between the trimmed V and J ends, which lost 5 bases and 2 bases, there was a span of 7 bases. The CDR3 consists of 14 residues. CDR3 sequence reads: CASSLPPGANVLTF. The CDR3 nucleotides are TGTGCCAGCAGCCTCCCCCCTGGGGCCAACGTCCTGACTTTC.

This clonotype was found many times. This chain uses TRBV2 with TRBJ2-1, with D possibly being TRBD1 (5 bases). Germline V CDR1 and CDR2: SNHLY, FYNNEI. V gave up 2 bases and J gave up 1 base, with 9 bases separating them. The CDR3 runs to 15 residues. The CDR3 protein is CASSEQGYSYNEQFF. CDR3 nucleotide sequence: TGTGCCAGCAGTGAACAGGGCTATTCCTACAATGAGCAGTTCTTC.

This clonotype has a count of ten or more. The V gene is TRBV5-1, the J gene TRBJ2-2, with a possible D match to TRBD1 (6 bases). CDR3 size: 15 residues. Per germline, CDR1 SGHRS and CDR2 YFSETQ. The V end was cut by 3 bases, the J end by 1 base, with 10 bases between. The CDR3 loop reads CASSWMGQNTGELFF. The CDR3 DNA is TGCGCCAGCAGCTGGATGGGACAGAACACCGGGGAGCTGTTTTTT.

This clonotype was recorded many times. The CDR3 loop reads CASSLGDYGNGQPQHF. For the CDR3, the DNA is TGTGCCAGCAGCTTAGGAGACTACGGAAACGGTCAGCCCCAGCATTTT. This sequence joins TRBV7-9 and TRBJ1-5; D ambiguous. Germline V gene lookup returns CDR1 SEHNR and CDR2 FQNEAQ (reference sequence). The CDR3 is 16 amino acids. The V end lost 1 base, the J end lost 6 bases, and 16 bases lay between the germline ends.

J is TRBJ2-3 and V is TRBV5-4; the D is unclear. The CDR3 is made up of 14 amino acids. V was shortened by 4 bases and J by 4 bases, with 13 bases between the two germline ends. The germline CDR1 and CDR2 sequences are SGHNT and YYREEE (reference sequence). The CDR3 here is CASSPRAGADTQYF. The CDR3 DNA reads TGTGCCAGCAGCCCCCGAGCTGGGGCAGATACGCAGTATTTT. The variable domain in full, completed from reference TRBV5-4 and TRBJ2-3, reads ETGVTQSPTHLIKTRGQQVTLRCSSQSGHNTVSWYQQALGQGPQFIFQYYREEENGRGNFPPRFSGLQFPNYSSELNVNALELDDSALYLCASSPRAGADTQYFGPGTRLTVL.

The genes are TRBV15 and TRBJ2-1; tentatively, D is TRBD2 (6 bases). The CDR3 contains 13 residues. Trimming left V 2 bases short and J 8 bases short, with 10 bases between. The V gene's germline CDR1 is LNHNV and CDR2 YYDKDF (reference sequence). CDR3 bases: TGTGCCACCAGCAGATACGGCGGGGATGAGCAGTTCTTC. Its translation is CATSRYGGDEQFF.

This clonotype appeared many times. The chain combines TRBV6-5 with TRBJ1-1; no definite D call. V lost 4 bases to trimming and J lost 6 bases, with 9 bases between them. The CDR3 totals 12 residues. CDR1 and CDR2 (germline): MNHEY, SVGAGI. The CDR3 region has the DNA TGTGCCAGCAGTTCTGGTGTCGCTGAAGCTTTCTTT. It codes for CASSSGVAEAFF.

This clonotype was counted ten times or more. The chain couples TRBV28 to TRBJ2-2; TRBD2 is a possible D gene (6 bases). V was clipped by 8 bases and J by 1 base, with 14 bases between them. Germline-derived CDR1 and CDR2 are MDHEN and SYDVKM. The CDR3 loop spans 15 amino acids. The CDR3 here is CASSQGGVNTGELFF. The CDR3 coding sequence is TGTGCCAGCTCCCAAGGCGGGGTGAACACCGGGGAGCTGTTTTTT. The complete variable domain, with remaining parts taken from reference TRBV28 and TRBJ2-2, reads DVKVTQSSRYLVKRTGEKVFLECVQDMDHENMFWYRQDPGLGLRLIYFSYDVKMKEKGDIPEGYSVSREKKERFSLILESASTNQTSMYLCASSQGGVNTGELFFGEGSRLTVL.

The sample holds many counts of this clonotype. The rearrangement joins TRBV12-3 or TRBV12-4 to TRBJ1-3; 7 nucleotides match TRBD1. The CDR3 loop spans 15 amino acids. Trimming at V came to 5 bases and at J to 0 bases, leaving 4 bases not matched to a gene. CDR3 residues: CASSPGQSSGNTIYF. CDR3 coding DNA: TGTGCCAGCAGTCCGGGACAGAGCTCTGGAAACACCATATATTTT.

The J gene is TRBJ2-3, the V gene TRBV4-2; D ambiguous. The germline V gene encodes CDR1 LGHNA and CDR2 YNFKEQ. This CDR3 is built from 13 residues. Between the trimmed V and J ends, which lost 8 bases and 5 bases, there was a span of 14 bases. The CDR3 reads CASGPGLLDTQYF. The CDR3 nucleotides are TGTGCCAGCGGCCCCGGGCTCCTAGATACGCAGTATTTT.

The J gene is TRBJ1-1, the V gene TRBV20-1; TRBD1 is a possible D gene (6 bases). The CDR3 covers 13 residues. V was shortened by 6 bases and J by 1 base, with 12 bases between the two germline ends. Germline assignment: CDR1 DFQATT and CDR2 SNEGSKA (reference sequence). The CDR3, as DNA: TGCAGTGCCATGGAAGGGGGGAACACTGAAGCTTTCTTT. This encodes CSAMEGGNTEAFF.

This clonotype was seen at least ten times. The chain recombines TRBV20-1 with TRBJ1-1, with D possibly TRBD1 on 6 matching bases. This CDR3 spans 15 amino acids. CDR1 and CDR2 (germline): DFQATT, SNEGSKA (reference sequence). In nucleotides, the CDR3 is TGCAGCGCCCAGGGCGAGAGGGGGGGGAACACTGAAGCTTTCTTT. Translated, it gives CSAQGERGGNTEAFF.

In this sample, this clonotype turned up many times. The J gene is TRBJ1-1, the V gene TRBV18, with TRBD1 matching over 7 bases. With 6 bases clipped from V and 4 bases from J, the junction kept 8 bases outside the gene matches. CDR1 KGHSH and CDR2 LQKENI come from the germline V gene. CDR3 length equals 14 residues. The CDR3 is CASSPDRESTEAFF. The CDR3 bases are TGTGCCAGCTCCCCTGACAGGGAGTCCACTGAAGCTTTCTTT.